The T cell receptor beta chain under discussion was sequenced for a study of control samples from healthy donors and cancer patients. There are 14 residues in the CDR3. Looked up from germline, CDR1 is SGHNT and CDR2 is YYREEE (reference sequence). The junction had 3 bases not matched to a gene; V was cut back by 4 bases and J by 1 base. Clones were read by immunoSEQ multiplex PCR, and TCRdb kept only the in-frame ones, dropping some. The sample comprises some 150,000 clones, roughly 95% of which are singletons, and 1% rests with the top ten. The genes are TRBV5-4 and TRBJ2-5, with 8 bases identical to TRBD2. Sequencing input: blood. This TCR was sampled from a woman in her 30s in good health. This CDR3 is CASSLTSGQETQYF. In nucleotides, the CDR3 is TGTGCCAGCAGCCTAACTAGCGGCCAAGAGACCCAGTACTTC.